These 28 T cell receptor beta chains were sequenced from one sample in a study of CD8 T cells in ankylosing spondylitis. Their specific antigens are unknown. General study results and limits: Characteristic, it appeared, of ankylosing spondylitis blood was a TCR beta motif of fewer than 10 highly homologous variants.

TCRdb passed the 5' RACE reads through MiXCR, listing each CDR3 protein once. Among about 200,000 distinct CDR3 sequences listed, approximately 7.4% were seen once. Source material: blood, either unsorted or a sorted T cell fraction (not recorded which). The source is a male donor with ankylosing spondylitis.

Many counts were recorded for this clonotype. V is TRBV7-2 and J is TRBJ2-7; TRBD2 is a possible D gene (6 bases). This CDR3 is 18 amino acids long. Germline-derived CDR1 and CDR2 are SGHTA and FQGNSA. The V and J ends lost 5 bases and 0 bases respectively, with 23 bases between them. As DNA, the CDR3 is TGTGCCAGCAGCCAATCGGGACTCCGGGTCTTAAGCTCCTACGAGCAGTACTTC. It specifies CASSQSGLRVLSSYEQYF.

The gene calls are TRBV20-1 and TRBJ2-1; 9 nucleotides align to TRBD2. Germline CDR1 reads DFQATT; CDR2 reads SNEGSKA (reference sequence). This CDR3 contains 18 residues. CDR3 sequence reads: CRARTPGLAGAGYNEQFF. The DNA of the CDR3 is TGCAGGGCTCGGACTCCGGGCTTAGCGGGAGCGGGGTACAATGAGCAGTTCTTC.

This clonotype was seen many times. The chain uses TRBV5-1 and TRBJ1-5; TRBD1 is a possible D gene (6 bases). This CDR3 is built from 15 residues. Germline loops: CDR1 SGHRS, CDR2 YFSETQ. V was pared by 4 bases and J by 2 bases, with 13 bases between. CDR3 nucleotides: TGCGCCAGCAGCCCCGCAGGGGTACGCAATCAGCCCCAGCATTTT. Amino acids: CASSPAGVRNQPQHF. Looking up the rest from reference TRBV5-1 and TRBJ1-5 gives the full variable domain: KAGVTQTPRYLIKTRGQQVTLSCSPISGHRSVSWYQQTPGQGLQFLFEYFSETQRNKGNFPGRFSGRQFSNSRSEMNVSTLELGDSALYLCASSPAGVRNQPQHFGDGTRLSIL.

This clonotype was seen ten or more times. The chain joins TRBV7-9 to TRBJ2-1, with 8 nucleotides matching TRBD2. This CDR3 region has 15 residues. V lost 5 bases, J lost 5 bases, and 8 bases stayed unmatched. Germline V gives CDR1 SEHNR, CDR2 FQNEAQ (reference sequence). The CDR3 DNA follows: TGTGCCAGCAGCCATCAGACTAGCGTCCACAATGAGCAGTTCTTC. Protein product: CASSHQTSVHNEQFF.

This clonotype was counted ten times or more. The rearrangement links TRBV4-3 to TRBJ2-5; maybe TRBD2 (5 bases). The germline V gene has CDR1 LGHNA and CDR2 YSLEER. The length of the CDR3 is 15 residues. V was clipped by 0 bases and J by 2 bases, with 10 bases between them. The CDR3 nucleotides are TGCGCCAGCAGCCAAGATTCGAGGGTTCAAGAGACCCAGTACTTC. This sequence encodes CASSQDSRVQETQYF.

At least ten counts were recorded for this clonotype. This chain connects TRBV4-3 to TRBJ2-1, with 10 bases fitting TRBD2. There are 15 residues in the CDR3. Germline V gene lookup returns CDR1 LGHNA and CDR2 YSLEER. The V gene end was trimmed by 4 bases and the J gene end by 6 bases; junction bases not matched to a gene: 6. The CDR3 protein is CASSRLLAGTNEQFF. In nucleotides, the CDR3 is TGCGCCAGCAGCCGATTACTAGCGGGAACCAATGAGCAGTTCTTC.

This clonotype was seen a few times. Written as DNA, the CDR3 is TGTGCCAGCAGCCCCGGGTCTGGAGAGTTCTTC. As protein: CASSPGSGEFF. The chain carries TRBV7-9 and TRBJ2-1; D is unclear. The V gene's germline CDR1 is SEHNR and CDR2 FQNEAQ (reference sequence). V gave up 5 bases and J gave up 14 bases, with 13 bases separating them. The length of the CDR3 is 11 residues. The whole variable domain, filled in from reference TRBV7-9 and TRBJ2-1, reads DTGVSQNPRHKITKRGQNVTFRCDPISEHNRLYWYRQTLGQGPEFLTYFQNEAQLEKSRLLSDRFSAERPKGSFSTLEIQRTEQGDSAMYLCASSPGSGEFFGPGTRLTVL.

This chain joins TRBV28 and TRBJ2-7; TRBD1 might be the D (5 bases). Germline V gene sequence: CDR1 MDHEN, CDR2 SYDVKM. V gave up 3 bases and J gave up 3 bases, with 15 bases separating them. The CDR3 is 15 residues long. The CDR3 DNA follows: TGTGCCAGCAGTTTCCCCAGGGAAAACGGCTACGAGCAGTACTTC. Translation gives CASSFPRENGYEQYF.

This clonotype was observed many times. CDR3 region: CASSDFRPLTTEAFF. CDR3 in DNA: TGTGCCAGCAGTGATTTCAGACCGTTGACCACTGAAGCTTTCTTT. The chain employs TRBV2 and TRBJ1-1; no clear D gene. The V gene's germline CDR1 is SNHLY and CDR2 FYNNEI. The CDR3 extends over 15 amino acids. Trimming stripped 3 bases from V and 4 bases from J, with 15 bases between.

This clonotype has a count of ten or more. The genes are TRBV6-1 and TRBJ1-2; unclear D gene. The germline CDR1 and CDR2 sequences are MNHNS and SASEGT. Trimming removed 0 bases from V and 3 bases from J, with 11 bases in between. The CDR3 length is 15 residues. The CDR3 loop reads CASSEASGGHYGYTF. CDR3 DNA sequence: TGTGCCAGCAGTGAAGCGAGCGGTGGACACTATGGCTACACCTTC.

This clonotype has a count of ten or more. The chain recombines TRBV6-2 or TRBV6-3 with TRBJ2-1; D possibly corresponds to TRBD2 (6 bases). The CDR3 is 16 residues long. In germline, CDR1 is MNHEY, CDR2 SVGEGT. V was trimmed by 0 bases and J by 4 bases, leaving 13 bases between them. The CDR3 nucleotides are TGTGCCAGCAGTTACTCGAGAGGGACTGGGTACAATGAGCAGTTCTTC. Its protein is CASSYSRGTGYNEQFF.

At least ten counts were recorded for this clonotype. V usage is TRBV4-3 and J usage is TRBJ2-7; maybe TRBD1 (6 bases). CDR1 and CDR2 (germline): LGHNA, YSLEER. This CDR3 region has 14 residues. The germline V and J ends were trimmed by 1 base and 4 bases, with 11 bases remaining between them. Here the CDR3 DNA reads TGCGCCAGCAGCCAAGCGCGGCAGGGGTACGAGCAGTACTTC. Protein: CASSQARQGYEQYF.

Many counts were recorded for this clonotype. This chain uses TRBV27 with TRBJ1-1; TRBD1 matches 12 bases. The CDR3 runs to 18 residues. Looked up from germline, CDR1 is MNHEY and CDR2 is SMNVEV (reference sequence). V was clipped by 3 bases and J by 3 bases; unmatched bases: 11. The CDR3 protein is CASSLYRDRGQKDTEAFF. Here the CDR3 DNA reads TGTGCCAGCAGTTTGTACCGGGACAGGGGGCAGAAAGACACTGAAGCTTTCTTT.

This clonotype was observed many times. The chain has TRBV4-3 and TRBJ2-5; 7 bases are a match to TRBD1. V shed 4 bases, J shed 4 bases, and the junction held 9 bases outside the gene matches. The CDR3 has 15 amino acids. Looked up from germline, CDR1 is LGHNA and CDR2 is YSLEER. The CDR3: CASSRVQGNGETQYF. Here the CDR3 DNA reads TGCGCCAGCAGCCGGGTACAGGGGAACGGAGAGACCCAGTACTTC.

This clonotype was counted ten times or more. The chain joins TRBV6-2 or TRBV6-3 to TRBJ2-5, with 12 bases fitting TRBD1. The CDR3 totals 16 residues. Germline CDR1 is MNHEY and CDR2 is SVGEGT. V was pared by 2 bases and J by 5 bases, with 6 bases of the junction left unmatched. This chain's CDR3 is CASSYGTGGMEETQYF. CDR3 DNA sequence: TGTGCCAGCAGTTACGGGACAGGGGGCATGGAGGAGACCCAGTACTTC.

This clonotype was counted a few times. V usage is TRBV7-2 and J usage is TRBJ2-7; a weak D match, TRBD2 (7 bases). CDR1 is SGHTA and CDR2 is FQGNSA in the germline V gene. V was clipped by 5 bases and J by 7 bases, with 18 bases between them. This CDR3 contains 14 residues. The CDR3 DNA reads TGTGCCAGCAGCCATTGGACTAGGGGGGAGGAGCAGTACTTC. Translated: CASSHWTRGEEQYF.

This clonotype was recorded a few times. DNA for the CDR3: TGTGCCAGCTCACCACAGGACACTTCCTACGAGCAGTACTTC. This gives the protein CASSPQDTSYEQYF. J is TRBJ2-7 and V is TRBV18; a possible D gene is TRBD1 (5 bases). CDR3 length equals 14 residues. V lost 1 base to trimming and J lost 1 base, with 8 bases between them. Germline CDR1 is KGHSH and CDR2 is LQKENI.

This clonotype was observed at least ten times. The J gene is TRBJ2-2, the V gene TRBV28; D perhaps matches TRBD2 (6 bases). CDR3 length equals 13 residues. Germline CDR1 is MDHEN and CDR2 is SYDVKM. Trimming stripped 5 bases from V and 3 bases from J, with 7 bases between. In nucleotides, the CDR3 is TGTGCCAGCAGTCTAGCGTACACCGGGGAGCTGTTTTTT. Protein sequence: CASSLAYTGELFF.

This clonotype was counted many times. The chain links TRBV29-1 to TRBJ1-5; 7 bases fit TRBD1. CDR3 length: 13 amino acids. Looked up from germline, CDR1 is SQVTM and CDR2 is ANQGSEA. V lost 5 bases, J lost 1 base, and 2 bases stayed unmatched. CDR3 in DNA: TGCAGCGTTCTGACAGGGAGCAATCAGCCCCAGCATTTT. Translated: CSVLTGSNQPQHF. Variable domain in full (rest from reference TRBV29-1 and TRBJ1-5): SAVISQKPSRDICQRGTSLTIQCQVDSQVTMMFWYRQQPGQSLTLIATANQGSEATYESGFVIDKFPISRPNLTFSTLTVSNMSPEDSSIYLCSVLTGSNQPQHFGDGTRLSIL.

The chain joins TRBV20-1 to TRBJ2-5; D is unclear. CDR1 is DFQATT and CDR2 is SNEGSKA in the germline V gene (reference sequence). This CDR3 comprises 12 residues. V was pared by 1 base and J by 2 bases, with 5 bases between. The CDR3 loop is CSARGLQETQYF. In DNA, the CDR3 is TGCAGTGCTAGAGGGCTGCAAGAGACCCAGTACTTC.

This clonotype was recorded many times. The rearrangement joins TRBV6-2 or TRBV6-3 to TRBJ2-3, with 8 bases fitting TRBD1. The CDR3 runs 13 residues. J lost 14 bases, V lost 0 bases, and 7 bases had no gene match. Germline CDR1 reads MNHEY; CDR2 reads SVGEGT. The CDR3 DNA is TGTGCCAGCAGTTACTCGACAGGGGACAGGTTGTATTTT. Translated, it gives CASSYSTGDRLYF.

This clonotype was seen ten or more times. Compared with germline, one end of the junction differs, possibly owing to a read error. J is TRBJ2-7 and V is TRBV12-3 or TRBV12-4; D gene ambiguous. This CDR3 contains 13 residues. CDR3 sequence: CASSVAPSYEQYF. Written as DNA, the CDR3 is TGTGCCAGCAGTGTAGCACCCTCCTACGAGCAGTACTTC.

The V gene is TRBV5-5, the J gene TRBJ2-7; D is tentatively TRBD1 or TRBD2 (5 bases each). Germline V lookup: CDR1 SGHKS, CDR2 YYEKEE (reference sequence). Trimming removed 2 bases from V and 6 bases from J, with 15 bases in between. The CDR3 totals 14 residues. This CDR3 reads CASSFQARGREQYF. Here the CDR3 DNA reads TGTGCCAGCAGCTTTCAGGCAAGGGGACGCGAGCAGTACTTC. Filled out from reference TRBV5-5 and TRBJ2-7, the complete variable domain reads DAGVTQSPTHLIKTRGQQVTLRCSPISGHKSVSWYQQVLGQGPQFIFQYYEKEERGRGNFPDRFSARQFPNYSSELNVNALLLGDSALYLCASSFQARGREQYFGPGTRLTVT.

This rearrangement joins TRBV3-1 to TRBJ2-5; 8 bases are shared with TRBD1. CDR3 length equals 15 residues. Germline assignment: CDR1 LGHDT and CDR2 YNNKEL (reference sequence). The V gene end was trimmed by 1 base and the J gene end by 4 bases; junction bases not matched to a gene: 5. The CDR3 loop is CASSQGQGPGETQYF. The CDR3 nucleotides read TGTGCCAGCAGCCAAGGACAGGGGCCGGGAGAGACCCAGTACTTC.

This chain uses TRBV20-1 with TRBJ1-6; 7 bases match TRBD1. Germline trimming cut 3 bases from V and 10 bases from J; bases unmatched to any gene: 9. Germline CDR1 and CDR2: DFQATT and SNEGSKA (reference sequence). The length of the CDR3 is 14 residues. The CDR3 sequence is CSASPRQGGSPLHF. In DNA, the CDR3 is TGCAGTGCTAGCCCTAGGCAGGGGGGCTCACCCCTCCACTTT.

This clonotype was seen ten or more times. Here the CDR3 reads CASSLGTVNQPQHF. CDR3 coding DNA: TGTGCCAGCAGCCTCGGGACAGTCAATCAGCCCCAGCATTTT. The J gene is TRBJ1-5, the V gene TRBV11-2; TRBD1 aligns across 7 bases. Trimming took 5 bases from V and 3 from J; bases not matched to a gene: 4. Germline values: CDR1 SGHAT, CDR2 FQNNGV. The CDR3 runs 14 residues.

This clonotype has just a few counts. The gene calls are TRBV6-5 and TRBJ2-7; no definite D call. In germline, CDR1 is MNHEY, CDR2 SVGAGI. The germline V and J ends were trimmed by 1 base and 2 bases, with 9 bases remaining between them. The CDR3 contains 14 residues. The CDR3 region has the DNA TGTGCCAGCAGTTACTTCGTGACCACCTACGAGCAGTACTTC. Its protein product is CASSYFVTTYEQYF.

This clonotype has a count of ten or more. The rearrangement links TRBV27 to TRBJ1-1; D is possibly TRBD1 (5 bases). V gave up 3 bases and J gave up 4 bases, with 12 bases separating them. Germline lookup yields CDR1 MNHEY and CDR2 SMNVEV (reference sequence). There are 14 residues in the CDR3. The DNA for the CDR3 is TGTGCCAGCAGTTTCGCGGGGGTAAGCACTGAAGCTTTCTTT. This gives the protein CASSFAGVSTEAFF.